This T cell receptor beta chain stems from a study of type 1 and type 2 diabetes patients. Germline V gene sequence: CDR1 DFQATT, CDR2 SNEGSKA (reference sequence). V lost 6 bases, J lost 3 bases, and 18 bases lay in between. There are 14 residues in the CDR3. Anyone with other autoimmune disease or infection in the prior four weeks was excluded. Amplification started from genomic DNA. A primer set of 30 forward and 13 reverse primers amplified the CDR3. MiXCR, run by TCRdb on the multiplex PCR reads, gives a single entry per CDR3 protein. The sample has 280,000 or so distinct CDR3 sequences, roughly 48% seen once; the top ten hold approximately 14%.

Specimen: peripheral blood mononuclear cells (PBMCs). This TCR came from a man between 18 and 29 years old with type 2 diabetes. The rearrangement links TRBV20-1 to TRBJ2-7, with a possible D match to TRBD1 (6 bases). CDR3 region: CSAPRAQGSYEQYF. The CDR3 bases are TGCAGTGCGCCTAGGGCCCAGGGGAGCTACGAGCAGTACTTC.